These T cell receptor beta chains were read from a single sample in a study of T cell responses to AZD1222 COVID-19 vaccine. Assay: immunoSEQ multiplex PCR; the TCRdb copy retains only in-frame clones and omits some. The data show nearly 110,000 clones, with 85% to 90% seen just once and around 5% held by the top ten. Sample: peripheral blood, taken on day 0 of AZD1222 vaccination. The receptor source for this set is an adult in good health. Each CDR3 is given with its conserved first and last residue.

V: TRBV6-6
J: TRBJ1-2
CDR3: CASSVPGDHGYTF

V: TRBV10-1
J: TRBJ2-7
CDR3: CASSEFSGSYEQYF

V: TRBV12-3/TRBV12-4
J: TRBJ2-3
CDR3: CASRDGATDTQYF

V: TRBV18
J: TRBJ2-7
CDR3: CASSPRFGGSYEQYF

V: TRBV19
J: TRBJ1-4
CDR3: CASSPRTEILFF

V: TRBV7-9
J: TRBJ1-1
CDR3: CASSLVAGQTEAFF

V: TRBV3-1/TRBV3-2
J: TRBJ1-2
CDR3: CASSQTQDSGYTF

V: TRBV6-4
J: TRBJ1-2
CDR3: CASSDSGQGRGYTF

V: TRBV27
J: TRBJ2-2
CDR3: CASSLSGPETGELFF

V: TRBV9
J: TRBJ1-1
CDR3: CASSVSTGDTEAFF

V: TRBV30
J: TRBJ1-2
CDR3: CAWKITGGDGYTF

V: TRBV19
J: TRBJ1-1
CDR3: CASSIRPGVAPLNTEAFF

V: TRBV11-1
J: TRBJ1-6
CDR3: CASSRKGNNSPLHF

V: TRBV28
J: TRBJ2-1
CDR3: CASSSPGSGAYNEQFF

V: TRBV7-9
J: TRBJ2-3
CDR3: CASSFPASTDTQYF

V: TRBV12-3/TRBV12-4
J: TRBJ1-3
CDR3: CASSGADGNTIYF

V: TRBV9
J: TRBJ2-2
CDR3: CASRGQGVNTGELFF

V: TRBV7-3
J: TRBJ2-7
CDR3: CASSRQGSYEQYF

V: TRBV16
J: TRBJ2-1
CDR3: CASSQSGETPQFF

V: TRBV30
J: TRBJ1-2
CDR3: CAWSYQFWAGDNYGYTF

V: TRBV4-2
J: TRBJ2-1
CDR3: CASSHSDSGGYNEQFF

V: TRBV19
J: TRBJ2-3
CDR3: CASSGEDTDTQYF

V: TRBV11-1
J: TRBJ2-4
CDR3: CASSLVAGLAKNIQYF

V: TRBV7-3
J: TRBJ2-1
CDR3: CASSPTANYNEQFF

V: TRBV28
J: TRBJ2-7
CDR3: CASSRMSYEQYF

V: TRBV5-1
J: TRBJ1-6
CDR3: CASHTGTIGSPLHF

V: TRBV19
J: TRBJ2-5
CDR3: CASTINGAPETQYF

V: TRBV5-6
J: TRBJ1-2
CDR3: CASSAGQLKAYGYTF

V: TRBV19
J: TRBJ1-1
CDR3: CASSKVRENTEAFF

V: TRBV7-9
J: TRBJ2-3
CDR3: CASSPWRGGITDTQYF

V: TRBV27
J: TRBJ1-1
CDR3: CASSLKGTVIANTEAFF

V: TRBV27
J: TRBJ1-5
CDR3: CASSLSGRFNQPQHF

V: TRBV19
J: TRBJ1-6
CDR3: CASSTSGAYNSPLHF

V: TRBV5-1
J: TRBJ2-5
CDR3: CASSLGWGEETQYF

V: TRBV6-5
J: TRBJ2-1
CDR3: CASSSGLAGANEQFF

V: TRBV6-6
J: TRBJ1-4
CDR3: CASSYGPATNEKLFF

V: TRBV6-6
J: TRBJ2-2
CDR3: CASSRLTSGRARGELFF

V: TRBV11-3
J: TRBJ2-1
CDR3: CASSPGTSGPYNEQFF

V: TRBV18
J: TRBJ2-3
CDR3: CASSPREEGATDTQYF

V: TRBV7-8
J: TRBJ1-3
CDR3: CASSLGQQRAGNTIYF

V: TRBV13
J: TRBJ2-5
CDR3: CASRSGPREETQYF

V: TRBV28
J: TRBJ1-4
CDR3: CASSSLDSWANEKLFF

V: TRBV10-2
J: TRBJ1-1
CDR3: CASSEGGTEAFF

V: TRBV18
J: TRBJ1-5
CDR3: CASSPPPGNQPQHF

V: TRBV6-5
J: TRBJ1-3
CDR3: CASRNQDSGNTIYF

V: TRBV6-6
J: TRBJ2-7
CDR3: CASSMGQNYEQYF

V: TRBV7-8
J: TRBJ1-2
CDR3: CASSFGQGPYGYTF

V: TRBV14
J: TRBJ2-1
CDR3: CASSQLLAGGVWNEQFF

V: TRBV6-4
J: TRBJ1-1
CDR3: CASSETGENTEAFF

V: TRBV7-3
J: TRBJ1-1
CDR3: CASSRDRGETEAFF

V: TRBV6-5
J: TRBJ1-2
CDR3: CASSPSDGRSSGYTF